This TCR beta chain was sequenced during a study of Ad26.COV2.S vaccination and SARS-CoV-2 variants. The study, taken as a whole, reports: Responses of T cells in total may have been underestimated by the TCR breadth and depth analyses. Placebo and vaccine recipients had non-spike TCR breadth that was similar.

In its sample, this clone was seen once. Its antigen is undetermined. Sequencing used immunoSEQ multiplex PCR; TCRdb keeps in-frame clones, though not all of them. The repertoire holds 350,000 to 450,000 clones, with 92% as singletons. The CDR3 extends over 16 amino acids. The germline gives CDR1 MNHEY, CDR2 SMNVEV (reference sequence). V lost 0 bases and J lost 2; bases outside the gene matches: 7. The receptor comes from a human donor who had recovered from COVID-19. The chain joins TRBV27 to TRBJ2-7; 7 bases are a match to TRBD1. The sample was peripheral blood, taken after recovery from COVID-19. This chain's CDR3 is CASSLSPDRPTYEQYF. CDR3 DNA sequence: TGTGCCAGCAGTTTATCCCCGGACAGGCCAACCTACGAGCAGTACTTC.